The 25 T cell receptor beta chains reported below all come from one sample, sequenced in a study of CD8 T cells in Susac syndrome. Reverse transcription of roughly 0.5 to 1 ug RNA used random hexamers. From the immunoSEQ multiplex PCR reads, TCRdb called clonotypes with MiXCR, one entry per CDR3 protein. The top ten hold around 0.07% of the sample, which has some 260,000 distinct CDR3 sequences, just over 90% seen once. Sequencing was performed on CD4+ T cells from PBMCs. The receptors come from a human donor with multiple sclerosis.

The V call is TRBV10-3, the J call TRBJ1-1, with D unclear. The V gene lost 6 bases and the J gene lost 2 bases, with 4 bases spanning the gap. This CDR3 region has 11 residues. Per germline, CDR1 ENHRY and CDR2 SYGVKD. This CDR3 is CAIRVNTEAFF. The CDR3, as DNA: TGTGCCATCAGGGTAAACACTGAAGCTTTCTTT.

The genes are TRBV19 and TRBJ1-1; D is perhaps TRBD1 (5 bases). CDR1 and CDR2 from the germline V gene are LNHDA and SQIVND (reference sequence). The CDR3 runs 16 residues. V lost 1 base, J lost 5 bases, and 17 bases lay in between. CDR3 protein: CASSIGIGRVGTEAFF. CDR3 sequence (DNA): TGTGCCAGTAGTATAGGGATCGGCAGGGTGGGTACTGAAGCTTTCTTT.

The gene calls are TRBV18 and TRBJ1-6; D not certain. With 3 bases removed from V and 0 bases from J, the gap between germline ends came to 6 bases. This CDR3 spans 15 amino acids. Germline V gene data show CDR1 as KGHSH and CDR2 as LQKENI. The CDR3 sequence: CASSPLSSYNSPLHF. The CDR3 DNA reads TGTGCCAGCTCACCTCTCAGCTCCTATAATTCACCCCTCCACTTT.

The chain carries TRBV20-1 and TRBJ1-3, with 10 bases fitting TRBD1. Germline values: CDR1 DFQATT, CDR2 SNEGSKA (reference sequence). The CDR3 consists of 13 residues. The trim removed 6 bases at V and 5 bases at J, leaving 4 bases unmatched. In DNA, the CDR3 is TGCAGTGCCCGGGGACAGGGGAGAAACACCATATATTTT. This gives the protein CSARGQGRNTIYF.

V is TRBV15 and J is TRBJ2-5; the match to TRBD2 covers 14 bases. Germline V gene lookup returns CDR1 LNHNV and CDR2 YYDKDF (reference sequence). After removal of 5 bases from V and 1 base from J, the junction contained 6 bases not matched to a gene. CDR3 length: 17 amino acids. CDR3 in DNA: TGTGCCACCAGCTTGGGACTAGCGGGAGATTCCCAAGAGACCCAGTACTTC. This sequence encodes CATSLGLAGDSQETQYF.

The V gene is TRBV29-1, the J gene TRBJ2-1, with a tentative D call TRBD2 (5 bases). Looked up from germline, CDR1 is SQVTM and CDR2 is ANQGSEA. The ends were cut back, 5 bases at V and 3 bases at J, with 14 bases in the middle. CDR3 length: 14 residues. The CDR3 DNA is TGCAGCGTTTCGAGAGACTACGGCTACAATGAGCAGTTCTTC. Translated: CSVSRDYGYNEQFF.

As DNA, the CDR3 is TGTGCCAGCAGCGGGAGGTTCACCGGGGAGCTGTTTTTT. This gives the protein CASSGRFTGELFF. The V and J genes are TRBV2 and TRBJ2-2; TRBD2 matches 7 bases. The CDR3 contains 13 residues. Per the germline V gene, CDR1 is SNHLY and CDR2 is FYNNEI. V shed 6 bases and J 4 bases; nucleotides not matched to a gene: 2.

The chain employs TRBV29-1 and TRBJ2-1; 8 bases are a match to TRBD2. The CDR3 totals 16 residues. Losses at the gene ends were 6 bases for V and 6 bases for J; bases not matched to a gene: 16. Germline V lookup: CDR1 SQVTM, CDR2 ANQGSEA. CDR3 sequence reads: CSVGGGTGGLRNEQFF. The CDR3 DNA reads TGCAGCGTCGGGGGGGGCACCGGCGGCCTTCGCAATGAGCAGTTCTTC.

The chain employs TRBV6-6 and TRBJ1-2, with D hard to call. Trimming left V 7 bases short and J 7 bases short, with 19 bases between. Germline values: CDR1 MNHNY, CDR2 SVGAGI (reference sequence). The CDR3 extends over 14 amino acids. The CDR3 sequence: CASNPQLSPFGYTF. CDR3 coding DNA: TGTGCCAGCAACCCCCAGCTGTCCCCGTTTGGCTACACCTTC.

The V gene is TRBV30, the J gene TRBJ1-3, with a possible D match to TRBD1 (6 bases). Germline V gene lookup returns CDR1 GTSNPN and CDR2 SVGIG (reference sequence). The CDR3 is 15 residues long. The V end lost 1 base, the J end lost 0 bases, and 10 bases lay between the germline ends. The CDR3 sequence is CAWSEGVYSGNTIYF. CDR3 bases: TGTGCCTGGAGTGAGGGGGTCTACTCTGGAAACACCATATATTTT.

The V gene is TRBV7-2, the J gene TRBJ2-1; 9 positions match TRBD1. V was pared by 2 bases and J by 0 bases, with 5 bases of the junction left unmatched. The CDR3 covers 17 residues. Germline V gives CDR1 SGHTA, CDR2 FQGNSA. CDR3 in amino acids: CASSLRQGGISYNEQFF. The CDR3 DNA sequence: TGTGCCAGCAGCTTAAGACAGGGGGGGATCTCCTACAATGAGCAGTTCTTC. Full variable domain (rest looked up from reference TRBV7-2 and TRBJ2-1): GAGVSQSPSNKVTEKGKDVELRCDPISGHTALYWYRQSLGQGLEFLIYFQGNSAPDKSGLPSDRFSAERTGGSVSTLTIQRTQQEDSAVYLCASSLRQGGISYNEQFFGPGTRLTVL.

The genes are TRBV11-3 and TRBJ2-1, with D unclear. This CDR3 has 17 residues. Germline V gene data show CDR1 as SGHNT and CDR2 as YENEEA. Deletions cut 0 bases from V and 2 bases from J, with 14 bases between. CDR3 sequence: CASSLDPARSTYNEQFF. DNA for the CDR3: TGTGCCAGCAGCTTAGATCCGGCTAGATCGACCTACAATGAGCAGTTCTTC. The variable domain in full, with the rest retrieved from reference TRBV11-3 and TRBJ2-1, is EAGVVQSPRYKIIEKKQPVAFWCNPISGHNTLYWYLQNLGQGPELLIRYENEEAVDDSQLPKDRFSAERLKGVDSTLKIQPAELGDSAVYLCASSLDPARSTYNEQFFGPGTRLTVL.

V usage is TRBV6-2 or TRBV6-3 and J usage is TRBJ1-1; 7 bases line up with TRBD1. CDR3 length equals 15 residues. J was trimmed by 1 base and V by 0 bases; bases with no gene match: 2. Per germline, CDR1 MNHEY and CDR2 SVGEGT. The CDR3 loop is CASSYSGQQNTEAFF. The CDR3 nucleotides are TGTGCCAGCAGTTACTCGGGACAGCAGAACACTGAAGCTTTCTTT.

The chain couples TRBV20-1 to TRBJ1-2; 8 bases map to TRBD1. The CDR3 has 13 residues. Per the germline V gene, CDR1 is DFQATT and CDR2 is SNEGSKA (reference sequence). The ends lost 6 bases at V and 8 bases at J; junction bases unmatched: 11. DNA of the CDR3: TGCAGTGCCGCTCACAGGGGGGTAGAAGGCTACACCTTC. Its translation: CSAAHRGVEGYTF.

This clonotype was seen just once. The chain recombines TRBV13 with TRBJ2-7, with D hard to call. The germline gives CDR1 PRHDT, CDR2 FYEKMQ (reference sequence). The CDR3 loop spans 13 amino acids. The V gene lost 1 base and the J gene lost 3 bases, with 7 bases spanning the gap. The CDR3 sequence: CASSLVNIYEQYV. DNA for the CDR3: TGTGCCAGCAGCTTAGTCAACATCTACGAGCAGTACGTC.

The V and J genes are TRBV12-3 or TRBV12-4 and TRBJ2-7; maybe TRBD2 (5 bases). This CDR3 contains 15 residues. The V end lost 3 bases, the J end lost 3 bases, and 15 bases lay between the germline ends. The CDR3 coding sequence is TGTGCCAGCAGTTTTAATGGGCTAGCCTTCTACGAGCAGTACGTC. Protein sequence: CASSFNGLAFYEQYV.

The chain has TRBV15 and TRBJ1-5; TRBD1 is a possible D gene (5 bases). CDR3 length equals 14 residues. The germline V and J ends were trimmed by 3 bases and 7 bases, with 13 bases remaining between them. From germline, CDR1 is LNHNV and CDR2 YYDKDF (reference sequence). CDR3 sequence reads: CATSRGGGSQPQHF. The CDR3 DNA reads as TGTGCCACCAGCAGGGGCGGGGGGTCCCAGCCCCAGCATTTT.

The V call is TRBV20-1, the J call TRBJ2-1, with 14 bases matching TRBD2. Looked up from germline, CDR1 is DFQATT and CDR2 is SNEGSKA (reference sequence). This CDR3 contains 20 residues. Germline trimming cut 6 bases from V and 3 bases from J; bases unmatched to any gene: 19. The CDR3, as DNA: TGCAGTGCCTCGACTCCCCCGGGACTAGCGGGAGTGAGTGTCTACAATGAGCAGTTCTTC. It specifies CSASTPPGLAGVSVYNEQFF.

V usage is TRBV4-1 and J usage is TRBJ2-5; possibly TRBD2 for D (5 bases). This CDR3 has 16 residues. Germline CDR1 and CDR2: MGHRA and YSYEKL. The germline V and J ends were trimmed by 2 bases and 2 bases, with 15 bases remaining between them. The CDR3 nucleotides read TGCGCCAGCAGCCAAAACTTACTAGAAGCACAAGAGACCCAGTACTTC. This encodes CASSQNLLEAQETQYF.

The chain uses TRBV24-1 and TRBJ1-4, with D perhaps matching TRBD1 (6 bases). The V and J ends lost 12 bases and 0 bases respectively, with 10 bases between them. Looked up from germline, CDR1 is KGHDR and CDR2 is SFDVKD. The length of the CDR3 is 13 residues. The CDR3 DNA follows: TGTGCCTCCGCAGGGGCAACTAATGAAAAACTGTTTTTT. Translated, it gives CASAGATNEKLFF.

The chain couples TRBV24-1 to TRBJ2-1; no reliable D call. Germline assignment: CDR1 KGHDR and CDR2 SFDVKD. The CDR3 covers 14 residues. V was cut by 7 bases and J by 1 base, with 10 bases left in between. DNA of the CDR3: TGTGCCACCAGAAACGGGCCATCCTACAATGAGCAGTTCTTC. Amino acids: CATRNGPSYNEQFF.

The rearrangement links TRBV3-1 to TRBJ2-5, with D perhaps TRBD2 (6 bases). The CDR3 covers 15 residues. V gave up 4 bases and J gave up 5 bases, with 17 bases separating them. Germline CDR1 and CDR2: LGHDT and YNNKEL (reference sequence). CDR3 coding DNA: TGTGCCAGCAGCCCGGGACTTCAGTCCTACGAGACCCAGTACTTC. Protein: CASSPGLQSYETQYF.

The gene calls are TRBV20-1 and TRBJ2-5, with D perhaps matching TRBD2 (5 bases). The CDR3 extends over 17 amino acids. Germline V gene lookup returns CDR1 DFQATT and CDR2 SNEGSKA (reference sequence). Trimming shortened V by 1 base and J by 5 bases, and 23 bases separated the two germline ends. DNA for the CDR3: TGCAGTGCTAGAGGCCTTTTGGCGGGCCCGACTGCGGAGACCCAGTACTTC. This codes for CSARGLLAGPTAETQYF.

A remark on this clonotype: The junction does not match germline at one end; this may be a read error. The rearrangement links TRBV3-1 to TRBJ1-2; no reliable D call. The CDR3 is 14 amino acids. Germline lookup yields CDR1 LGHDT and CDR2 YNNKEL (reference sequence). CDR3 residues: CASSQVGSNNGYTF. CDR3 nucleotide sequence: TGTGCCAGCAGCCAAGTCGGCAGTAACAATGGCTACACCTTC.

In nucleotides, the CDR3 is TGTGCCAGCAGCCAAGCTAGGGGGGGAAATCAGTACTTC. Encoded protein: CASSQARGGNQYF. This chain uses TRBV14 with TRBJ2-4; possible D gene TRBD2, 7 bases. Germline-derived CDR1 and CDR2 are SGHDN and FVKESK. This CDR3 is built from 13 residues. V gave up 1 base and J gave up 12 bases, with 13 bases separating them.